These 14 T cell receptor beta chains originate from one sample sequenced in a study of molecular identifiers for immune sequencing clone quantification. TCRdb recomputed calls from the PCR reads with MiXCR, one row per CDR3 protein. This table holds about 640,000 distinct CDR3 sequences, 15% to 20% found once. Sequencing was done on a sample of naive CD8+ T cells from blood, with Jurkat cell RNA spiked in. Subset noted: FACS-sorted CD8+CD4-CCR7+CD45RA+ naive T cells. The receptor source for this set is a human donor in good health. Some libraries in this study had Jurkat cell RNA spiked in.

This clonotype was recorded at least ten times. The chain recombines TRBV25-1 with TRBJ1-2; D remains unclear. The CDR3 totals 11 residues. V lost 2 bases to trimming and J lost 7 bases, with 5 bases between them. The germline V gene encodes CDR1 MGHDK and CDR2 SYGVNS. In nucleotides, the CDR3 is TGTGCCAGCAGTGAAGGGTTTGGCTACACCTTC. Translated: CASSEGFGYTF.

There are many counts of this clonotype. CDR3 in amino acids: CANTQGPNTEAFF. Written as DNA, the CDR3 is TGTGCCAACACACAGGGGCCGAACACTGAAGCTTTCTTT. The chain joins TRBV6-1 to TRBJ1-1, with 7 bases that match TRBD1. The CDR3 runs to 13 residues. CDR1 and CDR2 (germline): MNHNS, SASEGT. J was trimmed by 1 base and V by 10 bases; bases with no gene match: 6.

This clonotype was recorded a few times. This chain uses TRBV9 with TRBJ1-1, with 9 bases lining up with TRBD1. Germline assignment: CDR1 SGDLS and CDR2 YYNGEE. This CDR3 contains 16 residues. The trim removed 4 bases at V and 3 bases at J, leaving 10 bases unmatched. As DNA, the CDR3 is TGTGCCAGCAGCTCAACGTACAGGGGGCAGTACACTGAAGCTTTCTTT. It yields the protein CASSSTYRGQYTEAFF.

On this clonotype itself: This may come from a read error, since a much larger clone is one base off. V is TRBV28 and J is TRBJ2-3; TRBD2 matches 8 bases. CDR1 is MDHEN and CDR2 is SYDVKM in the germline V gene. V dropped 5 bases and J dropped 3; count of bases not matched to a gene: 13. This CDR3 region has 17 residues. The CDR3 spells CASSPFVEAGVTDTQYF. The CDR3 nucleotides are TGTGCCAGCAGTCCCTTTGTGGAAGCGGGAGTGACAGATACGCAGTATTTT.

Details on this clonotype: A much larger clone lies one base from this, so it may be a read error. No DNA is shown, since the ends of the CDR3 on it are uncertain; the CDR3 is the one TCRdb lists. The rearrangement uses TRBV21-1 and TRBJ1-2; the D segment call TRBD1 is taken from the table without a DNA check. TRBV21-1 is marked as a pseudogene. The CDR3 is made up of 15 amino acids, end residues included. The CDR3 loop is CASSTRDRKIYGCTF.

This clonotype has just a few counts. This chain uses TRBV7-9 with TRBJ2-5; TRBD2 aligns across 7 bases. The V gene end was trimmed by 6 bases and the J gene end by 0 bases; junction bases not matched to a gene: 10. CDR1 is SEHNR and CDR2 is FQNEAQ in the germline V gene (reference sequence). The CDR3 length is 16 residues. CDR3 sequence: CASSRLAEPYQETQYF. The CDR3 DNA reads TGTGCCAGCAGTCGCCTAGCGGAACCGTACCAAGAGACCCAGTACTTC.

The rearrangement uses TRBV19 and TRBJ2-1; D not resolved. CDR3 length equals 13 residues. Between the trimmed V and J ends, which lost 5 bases and 6 bases, there was a span of 11 bases. The germline gives CDR1 LNHDA, CDR2 SQIVND (reference sequence). In nucleotides, the CDR3 is TGTGCCAGTAGTGCGATCTTGGGCAATGAGCAGTTCTTC. It is translated as CASSAILGNEQFF.

This clonotype occurred many times. The gene calls are TRBV29-1 and TRBJ2-7; the D gene could be TRBD1 or TRBD2 (5 bases each). CDR1 and CDR2 from the germline V gene are SQVTM and ANQGSEA. The V gene lost 4 bases and the J gene lost 4 bases, with 14 bases spanning the gap. The CDR3 totals 13 residues. The CDR3 nucleotides read TGCAGCGTTGCCGGGACCGCATTTTACGAGCAGTACTTC. Translated: CSVAGTAFYEQYF.

On this clonotype: A much larger clone differs by one base, so this may be a read error. The V call is TRBV11-2, the J call TRBJ2-4; D is perhaps TRBD2 (5 bases). Germline assignment: CDR1 SGHAT and CDR2 FQNNGV. Trimming left V 5 bases short and J 3 bases short, with 11 bases between. CDR3 length equals 14 residues. Here the CDR3 reads CASSPDYVKNIQYF. The CDR3 DNA reads as TGTGCCAGCAGCCCCGACTACGTCAAAAACATTCAGTACTTC. Complete variable domain (other parts from reference TRBV11-2 and TRBJ2-4): EAGVAQSPRYKIIEKRQSVAFWCNPISGHATLYWYQQILGQGPKLLIQFQNNGVVDDSQLPKDRFSAERLKGVDSTLKIQPAKLEDSAVYLCASSPDYVKNIQYFGAGTRLSVL.

This clonotype was seen many times. The chain is built from TRBV6-2 or TRBV6-3 and TRBJ2-4, with a possible D match to TRBD2 (6 bases). CDR3 length equals 15 residues. V lost 0 bases to trimming and J lost 9 bases, with 15 bases between them. CDR1 MNHEY and CDR2 SVGEGT come from the germline V gene. For the CDR3, the DNA is TGTGCCAGCAGTTACTCAGGAGGGGCTGTGAGCATTCAGTACTTC. Translated, it gives CASSYSGGAVSIQYF.

At least ten counts were recorded for this clonotype. The rearrangement joins TRBV12-3 or TRBV12-4 to TRBJ2-1; D possibly corresponds to TRBD2 (5 bases). V lost 4 bases and J 12 bases, leaving 10 bases between the germline ends. This CDR3 has 11 residues. The CDR3 is CASSSGRGQFF. CDR3 DNA: TGTGCCAGCAGTTCGGGCCGGGGGCAGTTCTTC.

This clonotype has a count of ten or more. CDR3 sequence reads: CASSLTSGGAAQYF. Written as DNA, the CDR3 is TGTGCCAGTAGTCTCACTAGCGGGGGGGCCGCGCAGTATTTT. The chain combines TRBV19 with TRBJ2-3; 13 bases align to TRBD2. The CDR3 spans 14 residues. V was pared by 5 bases and J by 10 bases, with 6 bases of the junction left unmatched. Germline CDR1 LNHDA, CDR2 SQIVND (reference sequence).

This clonotype has at least ten counts. The J gene is TRBJ1-4, the V gene TRBV6-1; D possibly corresponds to TRBD1 (5 bases). Per the germline V gene, CDR1 is MNHNS and CDR2 is SASEGT. The CDR3 covers 16 residues. Trimming removed 6 bases at V and 4 bases at J, with 18 bases between. DNA for the CDR3: TGTGCCAGCAGCCCATGGAAGGCAGGGCGTAATGAAAAACTGTTTTTT. Its protein product is CASSPWKAGRNEKLFF.

This clonotype was counted many times. This sequence joins TRBV6-6 and TRBJ1-4, with D possibly matching TRBD1 (5 bases). Germline V gene sequence: CDR1 MNHNY, CDR2 SVGAGI (reference sequence). V was cut by 3 bases and J by 5 bases, with 16 bases left in between. CDR3 length: 16 amino acids. CDR3 sequence reads: CASSYGSDIKNEKLFF. The CDR3 DNA follows: TGTGCCAGCAGTTATGGATCGGACATAAAGAATGAAAAACTGTTTTTT.